Below, one T cell receptor (beta chain) is given with its context. TCRdb reanalysed the RT-PCR reads using MiXCR and keeps one entry per CDR3 protein. The sample carries some 150,000 distinct CDR3 sequences, about two fifths recorded once. The CDR3 spans 17 residues. Germline CDR1 and CDR2: SGHRS and YFSETQ. Trimming cost V 4 bases and J 4 bases; bases outside gene matches: 5. The data were taken from a study of patients and donors after allogeneic stem cell transplantation. The TCR comes from a human donor who was either an allogeneic HSCT recipient or a stem cell or donor lymphocyte infusion donor (not recorded which). It is not recorded whose cells these are; they may come from a transplant donor. The V and J genes are TRBV5-1 and TRBJ2-2; 15 positions match TRBD2. Material for sequencing was blood, either unsorted or a sorted T cell fraction (not recorded which). CDR3 residues: CASSPRTSGGATGELFF. The CDR3 DNA sequence: TGCGCCAGCAGCCCCCGGACTAGCGGGGGGGCCACCGGGGAGCTGTTTTTT.